The 24 T cell receptor beta chains listed next were all sequenced from one sample in a study of blood T cell repertoires in COVID-19. Sequencing was performed with immunoSEQ multiplex PCR; in TCRdb, only in-frame clones are kept and a portion is missing. The repertoire holds roughly 140,000 clones, with approximately 91% as singletons. What was sequenced was peripheral blood. The receptors were gathered from a man aged 45 to 65 with active or convalescent COVID-19.

This clone came up once. The chain employs TRBV5-8 and TRBJ2-7; 8 positions agree with TRBD1. Germline trimming cut 2 bases from V and 3 bases from J; bases unmatched to any gene: 7. The CDR3 has 15 amino acids. Germline CDR1 and CDR2: SGHTS and YDEGEE. As DNA, the CDR3 is TGTGCCAGCAGCTTAACCGGGACAGGAATCTACGAGCAGTACTTC. It encodes CASSLTGTGIYEQYF.

The rearrangement links TRBV5-5 to TRBJ1-4; 9 bases line up with TRBD1. V shed 5 bases, J shed 7 bases, and the junction held 9 bases outside the gene matches. The CDR3 covers 15 residues. Germline-derived CDR1 and CDR2 are SGHKS and YYEKEE (reference sequence). The CDR3 bases are TGTGCCAGCAGGCCTCGACAGGGGGAAAGTGAAAAACTGTTTTTT. Translation gives CASRPRQGESEKLFF. The entire variable domain, with the rest obtained from reference TRBV5-5 and TRBJ1-4, is as follows: DAGVTQSPTHLIKTRGQQVTLRCSPISGHKSVSWYQQVLGQGPQFIFQYYEKEERGRGNFPDRFSARQFPNYSSELNVNALLLGDSALYLCASRPRQGESEKLFFGSGTQLSVL.

V and J are TRBV7-2 and TRBJ2-1; 8 bases fit TRBD2. V shed 1 base and J 4 bases; nucleotides not matched to a gene: 9. This CDR3 is built from 17 residues. The germline CDR1 and CDR2 sequences are SGHTA and FQGNSA. CDR3 in DNA: TGTGCCAGCAGCTTAGATCCGGGACTAGGGGGTTACAATGAGCAGTTCTTC. Amino acid sequence: CASSLDPGLGGYNEQFF. The full variable domain, its missing parts supplied by reference TRBV7-2 and TRBJ2-1, is GAGVSQSPSNKVTEKGKDVELRCDPISGHTALYWYRQSLGQGLEFLIYFQGNSAPDKSGLPSDRFSAERTGGSVSTLTIQRTQQEDSAVYLCASSLDPGLGGYNEQFFGPGTRLTVL.

The rearrangement links TRBV15 to TRBJ1-3; D gene unclear. V lost 0 bases and J lost 7, with 10 bases in between. Germline V lookup: CDR1 LNHNV, CDR2 YYDKDF (reference sequence). This CDR3 comprises 14 residues. The CDR3 sequence: CATSRDTGGNTIYF. In nucleotides, the CDR3 is TGTGCCACCAGCAGAGATACCGGCGGGAACACCATATATTTT.

This chain joins TRBV19 and TRBJ1-6; TRBD1 is a possible D gene (6 bases). The germline V gene has CDR1 LNHDA and CDR2 SQIVND (reference sequence). With 2 bases removed from V and 10 bases from J, the gap between germline ends came to 24 bases. The CDR3 sequence is 18 residues long. The CDR3 bases are TGTGCCAGTAGTATACCCCCCAGGGGCAGGAGACTCGACTCACCCCTCCACTTT. It yields the protein CASSIPPRGRRLDSPLHF.

V gene TRBV10-3 combines with J gene TRBJ2-2, with D tentatively TRBD1 (5 bases). The CDR3 is 13 amino acids. The germline gives CDR1 ENHRY, CDR2 SYGVKD. V lost 6 bases and J 4 bases, leaving 9 bases between the germline ends. The CDR3 loop is CAIRGLGTGELFF. The CDR3 DNA reads as TGTGCCATCAGGGGGCTGGGCACCGGGGAGCTGTTTTTT.

The count of this clone is one. The V and J genes are TRBV5-6 and TRBJ2-7; TRBD1 might be the D (5 bases). This CDR3 spans 14 amino acids. V was cut by 4 bases and J by 4 bases, with 15 bases left in between. CDR1 and CDR2 from the germline V gene are SGHDT and YYEEEE. CDR3 protein: CASSPRQRTYEQYF. The CDR3 DNA reads TGTGCCAGCAGCCCCCGACAGAGGACATACGAGCAGTACTTC. The variable domain in full, completed from reference TRBV5-6 and TRBJ2-7, reads DAGVTQSPTHLIKTRGQQVTLRCSPKSGHDTVSWYQQALGQGPQFIFQYYEEEERQRGNFPDRFSGHQFPNYSSELNVNALLLGDSALYLCASSPRQRTYEQYFGPGTRLTVT.

The V gene is TRBV9, the J gene TRBJ2-7; 7 bases are a match to TRBD1. After removal of 3 bases from V and 3 bases from J, the junction contained 12 bases not matched to a gene. The germline V gene encodes CDR1 SGDLS and CDR2 YYNGEE. CDR3 length: 16 amino acids. The CDR3 bases are TGTGCCAGCAGCGCCCCTGACAGGGTTGGAATCTACGAGCAGTACTTC. It specifies CASSAPDRVGIYEQYF.

The chain has TRBV27 and TRBJ2-1; 7 nucleotides match TRBD2. V lost 7 bases and J lost 7; bases outside the gene matches: 10. The CDR3 loop spans 14 amino acids. Germline CDR1 reads MNHEY; CDR2 reads SMNVEV (reference sequence). The chain's CDR3 is CASIPAGLPNEQFF. CDR3 in DNA: TGTGCCAGCATACCAGCGGGACTACCAAATGAGCAGTTCTTC.

Here the CDR3 DNA reads TGTGCCAGCAGTGCTGAAGAGACCCAGTACTTC. It is translated as CASSAEETQYF. The rearrangement uses TRBV2 and TRBJ2-5; no firm D call. Germline CDR1 and CDR2: SNHLY and FYNNEI. Trimming cost V 4 bases and J 3 bases, with 3 bases left between them. The CDR3 extends over 11 amino acids.

The chain carries TRBV5-1 and TRBJ2-3; no firm D call. This CDR3 contains 14 residues. CDR1 and CDR2 (germline): SGHRS, YFSETQ. Trimming removed 2 bases from V and 2 bases from J, with 9 bases in between. The CDR3 DNA reads TGCGCCAGCAGCTTATCAGATATCACAGATACGCAGTATTTT. Protein product: CASSLSDITDTQYF.

The CDR3, as DNA: TGCGCCAGCAGCTTGTCCACTAGCGGGACTTTTCAGGAGCTGTTTTTT. Translating gives CASSLSTSGTFQELFF. The V call is TRBV5-1, the J call TRBJ2-2; 10 positions match TRBD2. V lost 1 base to trimming and J lost 10 bases; unmatched junction nucleotides: 10. CDR1 SGHRS and CDR2 YFSETQ come from the germline V gene. CDR3 size: 16 residues.

The CDR3 nucleotides are TGCAGCACCCGACAGGGGAGTTACGAGCAGTACTTC. This translates into CSTRQGSYEQYF. The chain is built from TRBV29-1 and TRBJ2-7; 8 nucleotides agree with TRBD1. J lost 4 bases, V lost 8 bases, and 7 bases had no gene match. Germline V CDR1 and CDR2: SQVTM, ANQGSEA. There are 12 residues in the CDR3.

J is TRBJ2-6 and V is TRBV24-1; D perhaps matches TRBD2 (6 bases). CDR1 and CDR2 from the germline V gene are KGHDR and SFDVKD. Trimming took off 11 bases at V and 2 bases at J, with 9 bases between the two ends. The CDR3 consists of 13 residues. This CDR3 reads CASGGTGANVLTF. CDR3 DNA sequence: TGTGCCAGCGGCGGGACTGGGGCCAACGTCCTGACTTTC.

The chain carries TRBV27 and TRBJ2-1; TRBD2 matches 15 bases. The CDR3 totals 15 residues. Germline V gene sequence: CDR1 MNHEY, CDR2 SMNVEV (reference sequence). J gave up 9 bases and V 5 bases, and 5 bases lay outside the gene matches. The CDR3 DNA reads TGTGCCAGCAGTCACGGGACTAGCGGGAGGACTGAGCAGTTCTTC. Its protein product is CASSHGTSGRTEQFF.

This chain links TRBV19 with TRBJ1-5; D is ambiguous. CDR1 is LNHDA, CDR2 SQIVND, per germline (reference sequence). This CDR3 is 13 amino acids long. The V end lost 3 bases, the J end lost 6 bases, and 9 bases lay between the germline ends. Here the CDR3 reads CASSIELIQPQHF. The CDR3 bases are TGTGCCAGTAGTATTGAACTGATTCAGCCCCAGCATTTT.

This clone was detected only a few times. This chain uses TRBV28 with TRBJ1-2, with D possibly matching TRBD1 (6 bases). Germline-derived CDR1 and CDR2 are MDHEN and SYDVKM. CDR3 length equals 14 residues. Trimming shortened V by 1 base and J by 1 base, and 7 bases separated the two germline ends. CDR3 protein: CASSLSGVNYGYTF. CDR3 in DNA: TGTGCCAGCAGTTTATCAGGGGTTAACTATGGCTACACCTTC.

V usage is TRBV28 and J usage is TRBJ2-1; 11 nucleotides match TRBD2. The CDR3 is made up of 14 amino acids. Trimming removed 4 bases from V and 5 bases from J; junction bases left unmatched: 1. In germline, CDR1 is MDHEN, CDR2 SYDVKM. DNA of the CDR3: TGTGCCAGCAGTTCGGGACTAGCGGACAATGAGCAGTTCTTC. Its translation is CASSSGLADNEQFF.

The CDR3 DNA sequence: TGTGCCAGCAGGCCCGACCGGGGGACGGCCTACAATGAGCAGTTCTTC. It specifies CASRPDRGTAYNEQFF. V usage is TRBV7-2 and J usage is TRBJ2-1, with a weak D call TRBD2 (6 bases). The germline gives CDR1 SGHTA, CDR2 FQGNSA. CDR3 length: 16 residues. Deletions cut 6 bases from V and 2 bases from J, with 17 bases between.

This chain joins TRBV6-5 and TRBJ1-4; D ambiguous. V lost 7 bases and J 8 bases, leaving 14 bases between the germline ends. Germline loops: CDR1 MNHEY, CDR2 SVGAGI. The CDR3 runs to 13 residues. For the CDR3, the DNA is TGTGCCAGCACGACATTGCGGGGAGAAAAACTGTTTTTT. Residues: CASTTLRGEKLFF.

This sequence joins TRBV2 and TRBJ2-1; weak D call: TRBD1 (5 bases). Germline-derived CDR1 and CDR2 are SNHLY and FYNNEI. V dropped 3 bases and J dropped 7 bases, with 13 bases sitting between them. The CDR3 loop spans 14 amino acids. The CDR3 DNA reads TGTGCCAGCAGTGACTCGACAGTTGGAAATGAGCAGTTCTTC. Its protein is CASSDSTVGNEQFF.

The CDR3, as DNA: TGTGCCAGTAGTATAGCGGTAGCCTACGAGCAGTACTTC. Translation gives CASSIAVAYEQYF. V gene TRBV19 combines with J gene TRBJ2-7; D gene uncertain. CDR1 and CDR2 (germline): LNHDA, SQIVND (reference sequence). The CDR3 is made up of 13 amino acids. Trimming shortened V by 1 base and J by 2 bases, and 6 bases separated the two germline ends.

This rearrangement joins TRBV19 to TRBJ1-5, with D maybe TRBD1 (5 bases). V was trimmed by 7 bases and J by 7 bases, leaving 14 bases between them. Germline CDR1 reads LNHDA; CDR2 reads SQIVND (reference sequence). This CDR3 region has 13 residues. The CDR3 sequence: CASNQGSRQPQHF. In DNA form, the CDR3 reads TGTGCCAGTAACCAGGGTTCCAGGCAGCCCCAGCATTTT.

This clone was counted a single time. The chain couples TRBV5-5 to TRBJ1-1; the match to TRBD1 covers 7 bases. In germline, CDR1 is SGHKS, CDR2 YYEKEE (reference sequence). Trimming took 2 bases from V and 4 from J; bases not matched to a gene: 8. The CDR3 is made up of 15 amino acids. This chain's CDR3 is CASSLHDRAITEAFF. The CDR3 DNA is TGTGCCAGCAGCTTACACGACAGGGCCATCACTGAAGCTTTCTTT.